The 14 T cell receptor beta chains presented below share a single source sample, sequenced in a study of T cells in localized non-small cell lung cancer. TCRdb's copy holds only in-frame clones and misses some; the assay was immunoSEQ multiplex PCR. The repertoire holds about 40,000 clones, 75% to 90% seen once, with 5.5% to 6.5% in the top ten. The sequences come from peripheral blood, collected before any cancer treatment. The receptor set was obtained from a man aged 40-75 years with stage I lung adenocarcinoma.

V and J are TRBV28 and TRBJ1-5, with TRBD1 as a possible D gene (6 bases). The CDR3 contains 14 residues. V shed 6 bases and J shed 4 bases, with 13 bases lying between them. The germline CDR1 and CDR2 sequences are MDHEN and SYDVKM. CDR3 coding DNA: TGTGCCAGCAGAGGAAACAGGGCGAATCAGCCCCAGCATTTT. Translation: CASRGNRANQPQHF.

The sample holds one count of this clone. J is TRBJ2-1 and V is TRBV9; 8 bases align to TRBD1. Trimming took 4 bases from V and 1 from J; bases not matched to a gene: 4. The germline V gene encodes CDR1 SGDLS and CDR2 YYNGEE. This CDR3 spans 15 amino acids. CDR3 nucleotides: TGTGCCAGCAGCCCCGGACAGGGTTCCTACAATGAGCAGTTCTTC. Its protein is CASSPGQGSYNEQFF.

V is TRBV11-3 and J is TRBJ2-2; 11 bases align to TRBD2. This CDR3 spans 15 amino acids. Trimming removed 5 bases from V and 4 bases from J; junction bases left unmatched: 3. In germline, CDR1 is SGHNT, CDR2 YENEEA. CDR3 DNA: TGTGCCAGCAGCCTTGGACTAGCGGGCACCGGGGAGCTGTTTTTT. Translation gives CASSLGLAGTGELFF.

CDR3 coding DNA: TGTGCCAGCAGCACCCCTGGCGGAGAGCAGTTCTTC. Amino acid sequence: CASSTPGGEQFF. This chain joins TRBV9 and TRBJ2-1; D ambiguous. Germline CDR1 SGDLS, CDR2 YYNGEE. Trimming took 4 bases from V and 10 from J, leaving 12 bases between them. CDR3 length: 12 residues.

The chain couples TRBV7-6 to TRBJ1-1, with 12 bases that match TRBD1. Germline trimming cut 1 base from V and 0 bases from J; bases unmatched to any gene: 3. Germline V gene data show CDR1 as SGHVS and CDR2 as FNYEAQ. The CDR3 is 17 residues long. CDR3: CASSLGDRGRLNTEAFF. CDR3 nucleotide sequence: TGTGCCAGCAGCTTAGGGGACAGGGGGCGCTTGAACACTGAAGCTTTCTTT.

This chain uses TRBV4-1 with TRBJ1-5, with TRBD1 matching over 8 bases. There are 15 residues in the CDR3. The V segment lost 1 base and the J segment 7 bases; nucleotides outside the gene matches: 6. Germline values: CDR1 MGHRA, CDR2 YSYEKL. CDR3: CASSQVAGGGQPQHF. The DNA of the CDR3 is TGCGCCAGCAGCCAAGTAGCAGGGGGCGGCCAGCCCCAGCATTTT.

CDR3: CASSQGTHVRNEKLFF. In nucleotides, the CDR3 is TGTGCCAGCAGCCAAGGGACCCACGTAAGGAATGAAAAACTGTTTTTT. The V call is TRBV4-2, the J call TRBJ1-4, with unresolved D. Looked up from germline, CDR1 is LGHNA and CDR2 is YNFKEQ. The CDR3 spans 16 residues. V lost 1 base and J 5 bases, leaving 14 bases between the germline ends.

The genes are TRBV5-1 and TRBJ2-1; 8 positions agree with TRBD2. Trimming at V came to 4 bases and at J to 3 bases, leaving 9 bases not matched to a gene. The germline CDR1 and CDR2 sequences are SGHRS and YFSETQ. CDR3 length: 16 residues. The CDR3 nucleotides read TGCGCCAGCAGCCTGCTGGCGGGAGGAATCTACAATGAGCAGTTCTTC. Protein product: CASSLLAGGIYNEQFF.

This clone was found a few times. V gene TRBV2 combines with J gene TRBJ1-2; D is possibly TRBD1 (5 bases). The V end lost 3 bases, the J end lost 4 bases, and 12 bases lay between the germline ends. The CDR3 sequence is 14 residues long. Germline CDR1 is SNHLY and CDR2 is FYNNEI. CDR3 coding DNA: TGTGCCAGCAGTGATGGGCAGGGAGGCTATGGCTACACCTTC. The encoded protein is CASSDGQGGYGYTF.

This clone was picked up a small number of times. The chain joins TRBV30 to TRBJ1-2; D is ambiguous. Per the germline V gene, CDR1 is GTSNPN and CDR2 is SVGIG (reference sequence). Trimming cost V 7 bases and J 7 bases, with 19 bases left between them. The CDR3 extends over 13 amino acids. The CDR3 DNA is TGTGCCTCCGAGGCCTGGAATATGGGTGGCTACACCTTC. Its translation: CASEAWNMGGYTF.

The chain uses TRBV9 and TRBJ2-1; 7 nucleotides agree with TRBD2. Germline loops: CDR1 SGDLS, CDR2 YYNGEE. Losses at the gene ends were 3 bases for V and 4 bases for J; bases not matched to a gene: 7. The CDR3 sequence is 15 residues long. The CDR3 loop is CASSGGAGRYNEQFF. The CDR3 DNA reads TGTGCCAGCAGCGGTGGAGCGGGACGGTACAATGAGCAGTTCTTC.

This rearrangement joins TRBV4-3 to TRBJ2-2, with TRBD2 identical over 13 bases. The junction had 5 bases not matched to a gene; V was cut back by 4 bases and J by 0 bases. The length of the CDR3 is 18 residues. CDR1 and CDR2 from the germline V gene are LGHNA and YSLEER. This CDR3 reads CASSPRLAGGANTGELFF. CDR3 coding DNA: TGCGCCAGCAGCCCACGACTAGCGGGAGGCGCGAACACCGGGGAGCTGTTTTTT.

V usage is TRBV5-4 and J usage is TRBJ2-6; possible D gene TRBD2, 6 bases. Per the germline V gene, CDR1 is SGHNT and CDR2 is YYREEE (reference sequence). V gave up 3 bases and J gave up 1 base, with 11 bases separating them. This CDR3 is built from 16 residues. CDR3 sequence: CASSWGVASGANVLTF. CDR3 DNA sequence: TGTGCCAGCAGCTGGGGGGTTGCTTCTGGGGCCAACGTCCTGACTTTC.

V is TRBV4-1 and J is TRBJ1-1; maybe TRBD1 (5 bases). V lost 7 bases, J lost 4 bases, and 19 bases lay in between. The CDR3 loop spans 15 amino acids. Germline values: CDR1 MGHRA, CDR2 YSYEKL. Written as DNA, the CDR3 is TGCGCCAGCATGTCCCAAAAACTAGGGGCCACTGAAGCTTTCTTT. Translating gives CASMSQKLGATEAFF.